The 19 T cell receptor beta chains below were found in one sample sequenced in a study of breast tumors, draining lymph nodes, adjacent tissues (dated by TCRdb to about 2016). Receptors were amplified or captured by multiplex PCR. These reads were obtained on an Illumina HiSeq 2000. TCRdb handled the public reads itself, with Q25 trimming in fastp and clone calling in MiXCR, and kept productive beta chains. Rows with a matching CDR3 protein are joined into one entry that keeps the most common DNA and genes. For this sample the table gives 60,000 to 70,000 distinct CDR3 sequences, of which 45% to 65% were detected only once. Around 19% of the sample goes to the ten largest clones. The sequencing input was breast tumor tissue. These receptor sequences come from a female donor with breast cancer. Some clones in this sample may be carry-over from other donors' samples.

Concerning this clonotype itself: At one end the junction does not follow the germline gene, possibly because of a read error. The chain employs TRBV7-2 and TRBJ2-5; the match to TRBD1 covers 7 bases. There are 14 residues in the CDR3. CDR1 and CDR2 (germline): SGHTA, FQGNSA. The CDR3 loop reads CAGSFLQGWETQYF. The CDR3 nucleotides are TGTGCCGGCAGCTTCCTACAGGGGTGGGAGACCCAGTACTTC.

J is TRBJ1-2 and V is TRBV20-1; tentatively, D is TRBD1 (6 bases). V was pared by 3 bases and J by 4 bases, with 18 bases between. The germline V gene has CDR1 DFQATT and CDR2 SNEGSKA (reference sequence). The CDR3 length is 15 residues. CDR3 amino acids: CSASGGQGSPYGYTF. In DNA form, the CDR3 reads TGCAGTGCTAGTGGGGGCCAGGGCTCTCCCTATGGCTACACCTTC.

This clonotype was seen ten or more times. This chain links TRBV9 with TRBJ2-2; 10 positions agree with TRBD2. Germline V gene lookup returns CDR1 SGDLS and CDR2 YYNGEE. V dropped 4 bases and J dropped 4; count of bases not matched to a gene: 7. The CDR3 covers 16 residues. The CDR3 DNA reads TGTGCCAGCAGCCCTGGGAGGACTAGCGGCACCGGGGAGCTGTTTTTT. Translated, it gives CASSPGRTSGTGELFF.

The chain uses TRBV29-1 and TRBJ2-3; 10 nucleotides agree with TRBD2. Germline assignment: CDR1 SQVTM and CDR2 ANQGSEA. The CDR3 runs to 16 residues. V gave up 5 bases and J gave up 6 bases; unmatched junction bases: 14. This CDR3 is CSVRGGLAGAADTQYF. CDR3 DNA: TGCAGCGTTCGCGGGGGGCTAGCGGGAGCGGCTGATACGCAGTATTTT.

Many counts were recorded for this clonotype. The CDR3 bases are TGCAGCGTTGAAGTGGGAGGGGGGGGCAATCAGCCCCAGCATTTT. Amino acid sequence: CSVEVGGGGNQPQHF. The V and J genes are TRBV29-1 and TRBJ1-5, with D tentatively TRBD1 (6 bases). The germline V gene encodes CDR1 SQVTM and CDR2 ANQGSEA. This CDR3 has 15 amino acids. Trimming removed 1 base from V and 2 bases from J, with 12 bases in between. The complete variable domain, with remaining parts taken from reference TRBV29-1 and TRBJ1-5, reads SAVISQKPSRDICQRGTSLTIQCQVDSQVTMMFWYRQQPGQSLTLIATANQGSEATYESGFVIDKFPISRPNLTFSTLTVSNMSPEDSSIYLCSVEVGGGGNQPQHFGDGTRLSIL.

V usage is TRBV7-8 and J usage is TRBJ2-7; tentatively, D is TRBD1 (6 bases). Germline CDR1 SGHVS, CDR2 FQNEAQ. V was pared by 4 bases and J by 6 bases, with 19 bases between. The length of the CDR3 is 15 residues. The CDR3: CASSSLSARGSEQYF. Written as DNA, the CDR3 is TGTGCCAGCAGCTCCTTAAGTGCCAGGGGCTCCGAGCAGTACTTC. The entire variable domain, with the rest obtained from reference TRBV7-8 and TRBJ2-7, is as follows: GAGVSQSPRYKVAKRGQDVALRCDPISGHVSLFWYQQALGQGPEFLTYFQNEAQLDKSGLPSDRFFAERPEGSVSTLKIQRTQQEDSAVYLCASSSLSARGSEQYFGPGTRLTVT.

This clonotype was observed a single time. The chain has TRBV20-1 and TRBJ1-5; 9 nucleotides align to TRBD1. Germline CDR1 is DFQATT and CDR2 is SNEGSKA (reference sequence). Unmatched junction bases numbered 4, after V lost 4 bases and J lost 6 bases. CDR3 length equals 13 residues. In nucleotides, the CDR3 is TGCAGTGCTAAAGACAGGGGGATTCAGCCCCAGCATTTT. Its translation is CSAKDRGIQPQHF.

The chain couples TRBV9 to TRBJ1-2; D is unclear. Germline V gene lookup returns CDR1 SGDLS and CDR2 YYNGEE. V was cut by 3 bases and J by 5 bases, with 17 bases left in between. The CDR3 is 15 residues long. CDR3 amino acids: CASSAREREAYGYTF. The CDR3 DNA reads as TGTGCCAGCAGCGCGAGGGAAAGGGAAGCGTATGGCTACACCTTC. Together with reference TRBV9 and TRBJ1-2, the CDR3 gives the full variable domain: DSGVTQTPKHLITATGQRVTLRCSPRSGDLSVYWYQQSLDQGLQFLIQYYNGEERAKGNILERFSAQQFPDLHSELNLSSLELGDSALYFCASSAREREAYGYTFGSGTRLTVV.

Ten or more counts support this clonotype. J is TRBJ1-5 and V is TRBV15, with D possibly matching TRBD1 (5 bases). Trimming took 0 bases from V and 6 from J, leaving 15 bases between them. There are 16 residues in the CDR3. The V gene's germline CDR1 is LNHNV and CDR2 YYDKDF (reference sequence). The CDR3 spells CATSRDSLGGGQPQHF. The CDR3 DNA sequence: TGTGCCACCAGCAGAGATAGCTTGGGGGGGGGTCAGCCCCAGCATTTT.

This clonotype was picked up many times. This sequence joins TRBV10-2 and TRBJ2-2; maybe TRBD1 (6 bases). There are 14 residues in the CDR3. The ends were cut back, 3 bases at V and 4 bases at J, with 9 bases in the middle. In germline, CDR1 is WSHSY, CDR2 SAAADI. DNA for the CDR3: TGCGCCAGCAGTGAAACAGGGACCACCGGGGAGCTGTTTTTT. This sequence encodes CASSETGTTGELFF.

This clonotype was seen only a few times. The gene calls are TRBV6-4 and TRBJ2-4; weak D call: TRBD1 (5 bases). This CDR3 comprises 16 residues. Per the germline V gene, CDR1 is MRHNA and CDR2 is SNTAGT. V lost 5 bases, J lost 4 bases, and 18 bases lay in between. CDR3 protein: CASSPGWQGRKNIQYF. The CDR3 DNA reads TGTGCCAGCAGTCCAGGGTGGCAGGGCAGAAAAAACATTCAGTACTTC.

This clonotype was recorded many times. This sequence joins TRBV20-1 and TRBJ1-2; TRBD1 matches 10 bases. The length of the CDR3 is 13 residues. Germline V lookup: CDR1 DFQATT, CDR2 SNEGSKA (reference sequence). V shed 5 bases, J shed 6 bases, and the junction held 6 bases outside the gene matches. CDR3 sequence reads: CSAETGGTNGYTF. CDR3 bases: TGCAGTGCTGAGACAGGGGGCACGAATGGCTACACCTTC.

V usage is TRBV15 and J usage is TRBJ2-1; D is tentatively TRBD1 or TRBD2 (5 bases each). Germline V gives CDR1 LNHNV, CDR2 YYDKDF (reference sequence). The CDR3 covers 15 residues. The germline V and J ends were trimmed by 2 bases and 12 bases, with 20 bases remaining between them. CDR3 sequence reads: CATSRTGTRSSGQFF. The CDR3 DNA reads as TGTGCCACCAGCAGAACCGGGACGAGGTCCTCTGGGCAGTTCTTC.

With regard to this clonotype: A junction end diverges from the germline sequence, so it may reflect a read error. The rearrangement links TRBV4-3 to TRBJ2-5, with TRBD2 identical over 11 bases. This CDR3 is 20 amino acids long. The germline V gene has CDR1 LGHNA and CDR2 YSLEER. In DNA form, the CDR3 reads TGCGCCAGCAGCCAAGACACCGGGACTAGCGGAGGCCTTAGTAAAGAGGCCCAGTACTTC. This sequence encodes CASSQDTGTSGGLSKEAQYF.

The rearrangement uses TRBV7-3 and TRBJ2-1; 7 bases are a match to TRBD2. Losses at the gene ends were 4 bases for V and 7 bases for J; bases not matched to a gene: 7. CDR1 SGHTA and CDR2 FQGTGA come from the germline V gene. This CDR3 has 14 amino acids. The CDR3 bases are TGTGCCAGCAGCTCCCAGAAGCGGGGTAATGAGCAGTTCTTC. This gives the protein CASSSQKRGNEQFF.

This clonotype was counted only a few times. This may be a read error, as it is one base from a much larger clone. The chain employs TRBV6-5 and TRBJ2-3, with 9 bases matching TRBD2. This CDR3 contains 20 residues. Germline V gene data show CDR1 as MNHEY and CDR2 as SVGAGI. The junction had 20 bases not matched to a gene; V was cut back by 5 bases and J by 2 bases. The CDR3 bases are TGTGCCAGCAGTCACGGGTGGGTCCTAGCGGGGTTCCGCCTCACAGATACGCAGTATTTT. Amino acid sequence: CASSHGWVLAGFRLTDTQYF.

This chain uses TRBV2 with TRBJ1-3; TRBD1 matches 9 bases. V shed 6 bases and J 1 base; nucleotides not matched to a gene: 4. Looked up from germline, CDR1 is SNHLY and CDR2 is FYNNEI. CDR3 size: 15 residues. The chain's CDR3 is CASRGTGMSGNTIYF. The CDR3 nucleotides read TGTGCCAGCAGGGGGACAGGGATGTCTGGAAACACCATATATTTT.

This clonotype occurred many times. V is TRBV5-1 and J is TRBJ1-2; 7 bases align to TRBD1. The germline gives CDR1 SGHRS, CDR2 YFSETQ. The CDR3 totals 14 residues. V gave up 3 bases and J gave up 4 bases; unmatched junction bases: 6. The CDR3 coding sequence is TGCGCCAGCAGCTCCGGACAGGCCGTCTATGGCTACACCTTC. Residues: CASSSGQAVYGYTF. Drawing the rest from reference TRBV5-1 and TRBJ1-2, the complete variable domain is KAGVTQTPRYLIKTRGQQVTLSCSPISGHRSVSWYQQTPGQGLQFLFEYFSETQRNKGNFPGRFSGRQFSNSRSEMNVSTLELGDSALYLCASSSGQAVYGYTFGSGTRLTVV.

The chain couples TRBV5-6 to TRBJ1-3, with a possible D match to TRBD1 (5 bases). V was trimmed by 0 bases and J by 0 bases, leaving 10 bases between them. Looked up from germline, CDR1 is SGHDT and CDR2 is YYEEEE. This CDR3 contains 16 residues. Here the CDR3 reads CASSLVAGSSGNTIYF. The CDR3 DNA sequence: TGTGCCAGCAGCTTGGTAGCAGGGAGCTCTGGAAACACCATATATTTT.